Described below is a single T cell receptor (beta chain) sequence and its context. Its matching antigen is unknown. CDR3 size: 16 residues. Trimming at V came to 4 bases and at J to 5 bases, leaving 11 bases not matched to a gene. Germline CDR1 and CDR2: SGHRS and YFSETQ. The data originate from a study of shared clonotypes between healthy human individuals. Findings and limits, study-wide: Among donors, clonotype sharing was expected to be affected by sequencing depth.

Some clones are missing from TCRdb's copy, which holds only in-frame ones; the method was immunoSEQ multiplex PCR. The sample lists about 960,000 clones, 76% occurring once. This sequence joins TRBV5-1 and TRBJ2-7; TRBD1 matches at 11 bases. The receptor comes from a young man in good health. The material sequenced was memory CD4+ T cells sorted from blood. Subset denoted: CD45RA-negative fraction. Here the CDR3 reads CASSPGGGQGANEQYF. CDR3 sequence (DNA): TGCGCCAGCAGCCCCGGGGGAGGACAGGGGGCCAACGAGCAGTACTTC. Together with reference TRBV5-1 and TRBJ2-7, the CDR3 gives the full variable domain: KAGVTQTPRYLIKTRGQQVTLSCSPISGHRSVSWYQQTPGQGLQFLFEYFSETQRNKGNFPGRFSGRQFSNSRSEMNVSTLELGDSALYLCASSPGGGQGANEQYFGPGTRLTVT.